This T cell receptor (beta chain) was identified during a study of T cell responses to AZD1222 COVID-19 vaccine. The method was immunoSEQ multiplex PCR; TCRdb's version includes in-frame clones alone and lacks a portion of them. This table holds under 150,000 clones, over 85% found once. The receptor was isolated from an adult who received the AZD1222 COVID-19 vaccine. This specimen consisted of peripheral blood, obtained 28 days after the second AZD1222 dose.

This CDR3 is CASRRGPTPDQPQHF. DNA of the CDR3: TGTGCCAGTAGGAGGGGGCCCACCCCGGATCAGCCCCAGCATTTT. The V and J genes are TRBV19 and TRBJ1-5; 7 positions match TRBD1. V trimming: 6 bases; J trimming: 5 bases; junction bases outside the gene matches: 10. From germline, CDR1 is LNHDA and CDR2 SQIVND (reference sequence). The CDR3 spans 15 residues.